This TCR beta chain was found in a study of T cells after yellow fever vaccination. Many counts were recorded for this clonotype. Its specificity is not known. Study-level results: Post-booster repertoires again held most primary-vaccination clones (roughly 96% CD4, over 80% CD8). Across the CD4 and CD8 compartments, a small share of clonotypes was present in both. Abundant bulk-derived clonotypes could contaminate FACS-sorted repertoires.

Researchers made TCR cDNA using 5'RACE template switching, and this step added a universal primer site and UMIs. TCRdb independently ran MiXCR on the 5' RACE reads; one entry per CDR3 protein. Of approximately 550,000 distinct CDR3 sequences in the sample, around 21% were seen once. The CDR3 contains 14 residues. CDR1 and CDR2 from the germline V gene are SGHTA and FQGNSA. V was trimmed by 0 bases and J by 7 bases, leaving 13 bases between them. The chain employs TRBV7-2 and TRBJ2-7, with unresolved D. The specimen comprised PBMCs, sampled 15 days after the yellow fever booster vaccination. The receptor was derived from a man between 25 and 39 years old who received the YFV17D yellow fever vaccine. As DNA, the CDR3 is TGTGCCAGCAGCTTAGCGTTACTCCCGGCGGAGCAGTACTTC. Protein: CASSLALLPAEQYF.